Given below is one T cell receptor beta chain in context. This clonotype was picked up a small number of times. Its antigen has not been determined. Base qualities were left out, and no much larger clone turns up one base away. TCRdb records Illumina HiSeq 2500 as the sequencer. Quantitative 5'-RACE with molecular barcodes was used to prepare TCR beta libraries. The paper's processing steps were these. A new computational method, built on a probabilistic model of VDJ rearrangement, was used to identify disease-linked TCR variants. TCRdb trimmed public reads at Q25 via fastp, called clones via MiXCR and kept in-frame beta chains. Rows are combined by CDR3 protein, so each entry shows the most common genes and DNA. These V and J calls rely on TCRdb rather than the paper's analysis. For this sample there are 350,000 or so distinct CDR3 sequences; less than 10% appear just once. The ten largest clonotypes hold roughly 15% of the sample.

Trimming at the junction amounts to 4 bases on V and 6 bases on J, and the germline ends lie 25 bases apart. CDR1 and CDR2 (LNHDA, SQIVND) derive from the germline V gene (reference sequence). The CDR3 runs 17 residues from the cysteine to the phenylalanine. The kept DNA is CDR3 alone, 51 bases in frame from the first base. These data come from a study of CD8 T cells in ankylosing spondylitis (dated by TCRdb to about 2017). Regarding the research as a whole: T cell receptor beta repertoires were profiled in healthy donors and ankylosing spondylitis patients so that disease-linked TCR variants could be found. The full study cohort comprised around 23 ankylosing spondylitis patients and approximately 100 healthy donors. Peripheral blood was sampled, and synovial fluid was also collected from ankylosing spondylitis patients.

Results the study describes overall, beyond this receptor: Some motif variants were previously reported in synovial fluid and blood of reactive arthritis patients, suggesting common disease-initiation mechanisms. In peripheral blood, the disease-linked clones were found at relatively low frequencies and had a CD8+ phenotype. The disease-linked clones were reported to be significantly enriched in matched synovial fluid samples from ankylosing spondylitis patients. Blood from ankylosing spondylitis patients appeared to be characterized by a TCR beta motif composed of roughly 8 highly homologous amino acid variants.

The rearrangement joined TRBV19 to TRBJ2-7; D gene: possibly TRBD2, on 6 matching bases. This sequence was found in a male donor with ankylosing spondylitis. Sequenced: blood, either unsorted or a sorted T cell fraction (not recorded which). Here the CDR3 is given as CASSKGLGGAGLSEQYF. DNA sequence: TGTGCCAGTAGTAAGGGGCTTGGCGGCGCGGGGCTGAGCGAGCAGTACTTC.